One and the same sample provided the 24 T cell receptor beta chains below, sequenced in a study of shared clonotypes between healthy human individuals. Assay: immunoSEQ multiplex PCR; the TCRdb copy retains only in-frame clones and omits some. Among approximately 530,000 clones, almost 97% were seen once, and the ten largest hold under 0.06%. The sequenced sample consisted of naive CD4+ T cells sorted from blood. Subset indicated: CD45RA+ positively selected. The receptors stem from a woman in her 30s in good health.

The chain has TRBV10-2 and TRBJ2-2; D might be TRBD2 (5 bases). Germline assignment: CDR1 WSHSY and CDR2 SAAADI. The CDR3 is 15 amino acids. Trimming stripped 4 bases from V and 5 bases from J, with 14 bases between. The CDR3 loop is CASSGLASHTGELFF. The DNA for the CDR3 is TGCGCCAGCAGTGGTTTGGCTAGCCATACCGGGGAGCTGTTTTTT.

This chain links TRBV2 with TRBJ1-1, with D perhaps matching TRBD1 (5 bases). The CDR3 is 13 amino acids. Trimming cost V 4 bases and J 4 bases, with 10 bases left between them. Looked up from germline, CDR1 is SNHLY and CDR2 is FYNNEI. As DNA, the CDR3 is TGTGCCAGCAGTGTTAGGGGAGGCACTGAAGCTTTCTTT. Its translation is CASSVRGGTEAFF.

This chain links TRBV27 with TRBJ2-1, with a tentative D call TRBD1 (5 bases). This CDR3 is built from 15 residues. Between the trimmed V and J ends, which lost 3 bases and 4 bases, there was a span of 13 bases. From germline, CDR1 is MNHEY and CDR2 SMNVEV (reference sequence). This chain's CDR3 is CASSFADTLYNEQFF. In DNA, the CDR3 is TGTGCCAGCAGTTTCGCGGACACATTATACAATGAGCAGTTCTTC.

The chain has TRBV28 and TRBJ2-7; 11 bases align to TRBD1. Germline assignment: CDR1 MDHEN and CDR2 SYDVKM. J lost 2 bases, V lost 5 bases, and 2 bases had no gene match. The CDR3 has 14 residues. CDR3: CASSQDRGPYEQYF. CDR3 DNA sequence: TGTGCCAGCAGTCAGGACAGGGGGCCCTACGAGCAGTACTTC. The full variable domain, its missing parts supplied by reference TRBV28 and TRBJ2-7, is DVKVTQSSRYLVKRTGEKVFLECVQDMDHENMFWYRQDPGLGLRLIYFSYDVKMKEKGDIPEGYSVSREKKERFSLILESASTNQTSMYLCASSQDRGPYEQYFGPGTRLTVT.

The chain's CDR3 is CASSLEGGSYEQYF. CDR3 nucleotides: TGTGCCAGCAGCTTGGAAGGTGGCTCCTACGAGCAGTACTTC. The chain joins TRBV5-4 to TRBJ2-5; D gene uncertain. The DNA end is more similar to TRBJ2-7, so the J call may be wrong. Germline values: CDR1 SGHNT, CDR2 YYREEE (reference sequence). CDR3 length: 14 residues.

The chain carries TRBV30 and TRBJ2-5, with a possible D match to TRBD2 (5 bases). V was pared by 4 bases and J by 2 bases, with 8 bases between. Germline CDR1 and CDR2: GTSNPN and SVGIG (reference sequence). The CDR3 runs to 12 residues. This chain's CDR3 is CAWTLAQETQYF. The CDR3 DNA follows: TGTGCCTGGACCCTAGCACAAGAGACCCAGTACTTC.

The genes are TRBV7-2 and TRBJ2-1; TRBD2 matches 8 bases. V shed 2 bases, J shed 3 bases, and the junction held 3 bases outside the gene matches. In germline, CDR1 is SGHTA, CDR2 FQGNSA. This CDR3 comprises 15 residues. CDR3 residues: CASSLSGSFYNEQFF. The CDR3 DNA is TGTGCCAGCAGCTTAAGCGGGAGTTTCTACAATGAGCAGTTCTTC.

This clone was picked up one time. This CDR3 reads CASKLTATDGYTF. The CDR3 DNA reads TGCGCCAGCAAGTTGACAGCGACGGATGGCTACACCTTC. This rearrangement joins TRBV5-1 to TRBJ1-2, with TRBD1 as a possible D gene (5 bases). The CDR3 sequence is 13 residues long. Germline lookup yields CDR1 SGHRS and CDR2 YFSETQ. Trimming stripped 6 bases from V and 6 bases from J, with 15 bases between.

The V call is TRBV25-1, the J call TRBJ1-4; 7 nucleotides align to TRBD1. V lost 10 bases to trimming and J lost 8 bases; unmatched junction nucleotides: 4. In germline, CDR1 is MGHDK, CDR2 SYGVNS. The CDR3 length is 11 residues. The CDR3 region is CAIEQGEKLFF. The CDR3 coding sequence is TGTGCCATCGAACAGGGGGAAAAACTGTTTTTT. The whole variable domain, filled in from reference TRBV25-1 and TRBJ1-4, reads EADIYQTPRYLVIGTGKKITLECSQTMGHDKMYWYQQDPGMELHLIHYSYGVNSTEKGDLSSESTVSRIRTEHFPLTLESARPSHTSQYLCAIEQGEKLFFGSGTQLSVL.

This clone was counted only a few times. The rearrangement joins TRBV19 to TRBJ1-5, with D possibly being TRBD1 (5 bases). The germline gives CDR1 LNHDA, CDR2 SQIVND (reference sequence). The V end was cut by 9 bases, the J end by 2 bases, with 11 bases between. The CDR3 loop spans 13 amino acids. The CDR3 loop is CASGGGGNQPQHF. CDR3 in DNA: TGTGCCAGCGGGGGAGGGGGCAATCAGCCCCAGCATTTT.

The genes are TRBV6-1 and TRBJ2-7; 13 bases map to TRBD2. The CDR3 length is 17 residues. V was pared by 3 bases and J by 4 bases, with 9 bases of the junction left unmatched. In germline, CDR1 is MNHNS, CDR2 SASEGT. The CDR3: CASSDRTSGSSRYEQYF. CDR3 sequence (DNA): TGTGCCAGCAGTGACCGGACTAGCGGGAGTTCTCGATACGAGCAGTACTTC.

V gene TRBV7-9 combines with J gene TRBJ2-7; 10 bases line up with TRBD2. The CDR3 is made up of 17 amino acids. In germline, CDR1 is SEHNR, CDR2 FQNEAQ (reference sequence). V lost 1 base to trimming and J lost 1 base; unmatched junction nucleotides: 7. CDR3 in amino acids: CASSLVFTSGVSYEQYF. In DNA form, the CDR3 reads TGTGCCAGCAGCTTAGTATTCACTAGCGGGGTTTCCTACGAGCAGTACTTC.

This chain connects TRBV6-6 to TRBJ1-1; possibly TRBD1 for D (6 bases). The CDR3 is made up of 16 amino acids. The V gene lost 2 bases and the J gene lost 2 bases, with 15 bases spanning the gap. Germline CDR1 is MNHNY and CDR2 is SVGAGI (reference sequence). The CDR3 sequence is CASSYRRGQQNTEAFF. CDR3 nucleotides: TGTGCCAGCAGTTACCGGCGAGGACAGCAAAACACTGAAGCTTTCTTT.

The chain employs TRBV29-1 and TRBJ2-7; a possible D gene is TRBD2 (5 bases). Trimming removed 6 bases from V and 2 bases from J, with 14 bases in between. Germline V CDR1 and CDR2: SQVTM, ANQGSEA. There are 13 residues in the CDR3. CDR3 amino acids: CSVEEATAYEQYF. The DNA for the CDR3 is TGCAGCGTGGAGGAGGCCACCGCCTACGAGCAGTACTTC.

The chain has TRBV7-2 and TRBJ2-1, with D unresolved. Between the trimmed V and J ends, which lost 2 bases and 4 bases, there was a span of 12 bases. The CDR3 runs 15 residues. Germline V gives CDR1 SGHTA, CDR2 FQGNSA. For the CDR3, the DNA is TGTGCCAGCAGCTTATCCGCCCCCAGGTACAATGAGCAGTTCTTC. Its protein is CASSLSAPRYNEQFF.

Written as DNA, the CDR3 is TGTGCCAGCAGTGCGTGGGACGGAGCCTACGAGCAGTACTTC. Amino acid sequence: CASSAWDGAYEQYF. The V call is TRBV6-1, the J call TRBJ2-7; the D gene could be TRBD1 or TRBD2 (5 bases each). Trimming pared 4 bases from V and 2 bases from J, leaving 12 bases between. CDR3 length: 14 amino acids. Per germline, CDR1 MNHNS and CDR2 SASEGT.

This clone has a single count. The rearrangement joins TRBV28 to TRBJ2-2; D ambiguous. Trimming removed 2 bases from V and 6 bases from J, with 13 bases in between. The CDR3 runs 15 residues. Germline assignment: CDR1 MDHEN and CDR2 SYDVKM. The CDR3 protein is CASSLRGVGAGELFF. The CDR3 region has the DNA TGTGCCAGCAGTTTAAGAGGAGTTGGGGCCGGGGAGCTGTTTTTT.

V and J are TRBV7-2 and TRBJ2-3; 9 positions agree with TRBD2. The V gene's germline CDR1 is SGHTA and CDR2 FQGNSA. The trim removed 2 bases at V and 6 bases at J, leaving 9 bases unmatched. The CDR3 has 16 residues. CDR3: CASSLNQAGGGDTQYF. As DNA, the CDR3 is TGTGCCAGCAGCTTAAATCAAGCGGGAGGTGGGGATACGCAGTATTTT.

V is TRBV30 and J is TRBJ2-7; D is possibly TRBD1 or TRBD2 (5 bases each). The CDR3 is made up of 12 amino acids. Germline assignment: CDR1 GTSNPN and CDR2 SVGIG (reference sequence). Between the trimmed V and J ends, which lost 8 bases and 1 base, there was a span of 12 bases. The CDR3 region is CARDGGSYEQYF. In DNA form, the CDR3 reads TGTGCCCGTGATGGGGGATCCTACGAGCAGTACTTC.

The rearrangement links TRBV30 to TRBJ1-5; 7 bases are a match to TRBD1. V was pared by 0 bases and J by 3 bases, with 2 bases of the junction left unmatched. Germline V gene data show CDR1 as GTSNPN and CDR2 as SVGIG (reference sequence). CDR3 length: 14 amino acids. The CDR3 loop reads CAWSVGTDNQPQHF. Here the CDR3 DNA reads TGTGCCTGGAGTGTAGGGACAGACAATCAGCCCCAGCATTTT.

The chain uses TRBV28 and TRBJ2-1; no reliable D call. This CDR3 spans 13 amino acids. Trimming took off 4 bases at V and 5 bases at J, with 9 bases between the two ends. Per the germline V gene, CDR1 is MDHEN and CDR2 is SYDVKM. This CDR3 reads CASSSGKHNEQFF. DNA for the CDR3: TGTGCCAGCAGTTCCGGCAAACACAATGAGCAGTTCTTC. Based on the CDR3 plus reference TRBV28 and TRBJ2-1, the full variable domain is DVKVTQSSRYLVKRTGEKVFLECVQDMDHENMFWYRQDPGLGLRLIYFSYDVKMKEKGDIPEGYSVSREKKERFSLILESASTNQTSMYLCASSSGKHNEQFFGPGTRLTVL.

The chain combines TRBV2 with TRBJ2-5, with 12 nucleotides matching TRBD2. TRBJ2-7 matches the DNA end more closely, so the J call is doubtful. This CDR3 is built from 15 residues. Germline CDR1 is SNHLY and CDR2 is FYNNEI. The CDR3 sequence: CASSGLAGESYEQYF. CDR3 DNA sequence: TGTGCCAGCAGTGGACTAGCGGGAGAGTCCTACGAGCAGTACTTC.

A note on this clone: The sample contains more than one DNA sequence encoding this CDR3. V usage is TRBV5-1 and J usage is TRBJ1-4; 10 nucleotides match TRBD1. CDR1 SGHRS and CDR2 YFSETQ come from the germline V gene. V lost 2 bases to trimming and J lost 8 bases; unmatched junction nucleotides: 3. The CDR3 has 14 amino acids. In nucleotides, the CDR3 is TGCGCCAGCAGCTTCGGACAGGGGGGAGAAAAACTGTTTTTT. Its protein is CASSFGQGGEKLFF.

This chain joins TRBV5-1 and TRBJ2-7, with D tentatively TRBD2 (5 bases). The CDR3 spans 12 residues. Trimming cost V 4 bases and J 5 bases, with 10 bases left between them. Germline loops: CDR1 SGHRS, CDR2 YFSETQ. In nucleotides, the CDR3 is TGCGCCAGCAGCGCAGACGGGAACGAGCAGTACTTC. Translated: CASSADGNEQYF.